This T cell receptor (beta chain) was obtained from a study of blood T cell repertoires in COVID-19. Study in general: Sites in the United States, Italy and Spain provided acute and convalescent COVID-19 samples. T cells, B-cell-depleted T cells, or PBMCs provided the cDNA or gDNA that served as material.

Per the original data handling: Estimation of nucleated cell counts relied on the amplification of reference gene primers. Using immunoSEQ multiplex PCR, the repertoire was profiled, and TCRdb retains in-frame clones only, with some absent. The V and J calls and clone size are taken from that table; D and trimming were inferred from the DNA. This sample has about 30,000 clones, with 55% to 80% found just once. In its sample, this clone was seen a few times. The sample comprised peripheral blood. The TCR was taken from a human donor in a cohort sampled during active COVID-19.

The CDR3 loop reads CASSTYNQPQHF. The CDR3 DNA reads TGTGCCAGTAGTACCTACAATCAGCCCCAGCATTTT. The gene calls are TRBV19 and TRBJ1-5, with no clear D. The CDR3 has 12 amino acids. The V gene lost 4 bases and the J gene lost 3 bases, with 4 bases spanning the gap. Germline assignment: CDR1 LNHDA and CDR2 SQIVND (reference sequence).